A single T cell receptor (beta chain) is shown here with its context. The data originate from a study of blood T cell repertoires in COVID-19. Study context: Samples of COVID-19 (acute and convalescent) were obtained from the United States, Italy and Spain. The cDNA or gDNA used as material had been derived from T cells, B-cell-depleted T cells, or PBMCs.

In the study's own analysis: The authors estimated nucleated cell counts from reference gene primer amplification. Using immunoSEQ multiplex PCR, the repertoire was profiled, and TCRdb retains in-frame clones only, with some absent. V and J calls and clone size are copied from that table; D and trimming were computed from the DNA. The sample includes tens of thousands of clones, about 89% of them seen just once. Sequencing was performed on peripheral blood. This sequence was found in a human donor in a cohort sampled during active COVID-19.

CDR3 sequence (DNA): TGCGCCAGCAGCTTAATATCGGGGGGCCAAGAGACCCAGTACTTC. Its protein is CASSLISGGQETQYF. The chain carries TRBV5-1 and TRBJ2-5; 7 bases line up with TRBD2. J was trimmed by 1 base and V by 2 bases; bases with no gene match: 5. The CDR3 is made up of 15 amino acids. The germline CDR1 and CDR2 sequences are SGHRS and YFSETQ. Together with reference TRBV5-1 and TRBJ2-5, the CDR3 gives the full variable domain: KAGVTQTPRYLIKTRGQQVTLSCSPISGHRSVSWYQQTPGQGLQFLFEYFSETQRNKGNFPGRFSGRQFSNSRSEMNVSTLELGDSALYLCASSLISGGQETQYFGPGTRLLVL.